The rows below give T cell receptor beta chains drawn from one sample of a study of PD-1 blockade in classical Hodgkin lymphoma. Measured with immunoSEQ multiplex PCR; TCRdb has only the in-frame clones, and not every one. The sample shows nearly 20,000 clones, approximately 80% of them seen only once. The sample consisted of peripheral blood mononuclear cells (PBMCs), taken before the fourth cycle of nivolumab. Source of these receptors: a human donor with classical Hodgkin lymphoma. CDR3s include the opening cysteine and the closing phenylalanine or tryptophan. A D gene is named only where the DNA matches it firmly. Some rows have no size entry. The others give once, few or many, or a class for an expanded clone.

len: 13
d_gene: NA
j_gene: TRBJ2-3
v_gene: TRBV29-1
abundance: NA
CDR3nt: TGCAGCGTTGATCTGGGGGGCACAGATACGCAGTATTTT
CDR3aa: CSVDLGGTDTQYF

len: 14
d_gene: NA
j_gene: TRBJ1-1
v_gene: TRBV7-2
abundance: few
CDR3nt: TGTGCCAGCAGCCTCAGGGGTCAGTACACTGAAGCTTTCTTT
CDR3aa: CASSLRGQYTEAFF

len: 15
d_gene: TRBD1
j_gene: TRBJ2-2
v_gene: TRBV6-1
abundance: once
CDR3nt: TGTGCCAGCAGTGCCCAGGGGGCGAGGACCGGGGAGCTGTTTTTT
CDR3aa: CASSAQGARTGELFF

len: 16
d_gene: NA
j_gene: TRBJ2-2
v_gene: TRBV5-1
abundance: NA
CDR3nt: TGCGCCAGCAGCTTGGGTCCGGGGCCGAACACCGGGGAGCTGTTTTTT
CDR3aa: CASSLGPGPNTGELFF

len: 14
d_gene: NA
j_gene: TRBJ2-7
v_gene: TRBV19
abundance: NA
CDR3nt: TGTGCCAGTAGTATAGCAGATGGGTCCTACGAGCAGTACTTC
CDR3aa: CASSIADGSYEQYF

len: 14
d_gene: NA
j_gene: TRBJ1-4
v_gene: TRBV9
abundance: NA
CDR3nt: TGTGCCAGCAGCGTAGGGCAGGGGAATGAAAAACTGTTTTTT
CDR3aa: CASSVGQGNEKLFF

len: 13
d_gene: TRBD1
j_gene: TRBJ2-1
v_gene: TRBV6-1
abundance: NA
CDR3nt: TGTGCCAGCAGTGAAACCCCGGACAGGACGCAGTTCTTC
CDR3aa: CASSETPDRTQFF

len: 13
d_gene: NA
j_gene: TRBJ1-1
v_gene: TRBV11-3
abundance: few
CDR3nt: TGTGCCAGCAGCCGGAGTTCGGGAACTGAAGCTTTCTTT
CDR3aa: CASSRSSGTEAFF

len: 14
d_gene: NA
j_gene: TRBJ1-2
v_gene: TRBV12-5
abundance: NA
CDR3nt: TGTGCTAGTGGTTATAGTCTCTCTAACTATGGCTACACCTTC
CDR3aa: CASGYSLSNYGYTF

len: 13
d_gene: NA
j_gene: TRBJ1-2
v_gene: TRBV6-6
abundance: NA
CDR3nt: TGTGCCAGCAGTTACGTCCGGGGGGATGGCTACACCTTC
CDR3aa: CASSYVRGDGYTF

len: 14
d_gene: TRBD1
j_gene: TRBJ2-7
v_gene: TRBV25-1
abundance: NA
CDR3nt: TGTGCCAGCAGTGCGACAGGGCGACTCTACGAGCAGTACTTC
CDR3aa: CASSATGRLYEQYF

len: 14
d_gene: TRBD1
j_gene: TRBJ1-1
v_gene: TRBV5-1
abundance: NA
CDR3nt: TGCGCCAGCAGCTTGAGACAGGGCGACACTGAAGCTTTCTTT
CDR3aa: CASSLRQGDTEAFF

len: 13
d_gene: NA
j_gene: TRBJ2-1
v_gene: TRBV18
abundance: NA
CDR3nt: TGTGCCAGCTCACTCTTCCCTGGCAATGAGCAGTTCTTC
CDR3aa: CASSLFPGNEQFF

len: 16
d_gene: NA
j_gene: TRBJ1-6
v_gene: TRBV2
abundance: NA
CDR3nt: TGTGCCAGCAACAGCGACACCAGCTCCTATAATTCACCCCTCCACTTT
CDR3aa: CASNSDTSSYNSPLHF

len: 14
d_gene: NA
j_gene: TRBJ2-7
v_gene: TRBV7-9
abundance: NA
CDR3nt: TGTGCCAGCAGCGTCGGGACGTACGCCTACGAGCAGTACTTC
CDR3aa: CASSVGTYAYEQYF

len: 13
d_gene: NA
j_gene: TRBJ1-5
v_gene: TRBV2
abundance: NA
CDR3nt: TGTGCCAGCACCGAAAGGCCGCAGAAGCCCCAGCATTTT
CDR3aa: CASTERPQKPQHF

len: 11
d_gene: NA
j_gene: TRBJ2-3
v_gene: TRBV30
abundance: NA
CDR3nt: TGTGCCGTCACCGACCCAGATACGCAGTATTTT
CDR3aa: CAVTDPDTQYF

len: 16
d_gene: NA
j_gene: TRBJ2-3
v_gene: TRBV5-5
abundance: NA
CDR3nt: TGTGCCAGCAGCTTGTACGTCAGCGCTAGCACAGATACGCAGTATTTT
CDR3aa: CASSLYVSASTDTQYF

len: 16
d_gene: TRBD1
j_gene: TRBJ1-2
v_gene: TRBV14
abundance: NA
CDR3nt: TGTGCCAGCAGCTCGTTAACCGGGACAGGCGACTATGGCTACACCTTC
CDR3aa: CASSSLTGTGDYGYTF

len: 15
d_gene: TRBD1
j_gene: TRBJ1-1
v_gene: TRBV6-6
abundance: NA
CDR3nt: TGTGCCAGCAGTTACACTGGGACCACAGGGGGAGAAGCTTTCTTT
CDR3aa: CASSYTGTTGGEAFF

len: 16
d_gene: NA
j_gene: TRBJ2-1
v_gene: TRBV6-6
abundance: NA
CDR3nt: TGTGCCAGCAGTTTAGGTCGGGGAAGGGACCAGGGTGAGCAGTTCTTC
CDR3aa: CASSLGRGRDQGEQFF

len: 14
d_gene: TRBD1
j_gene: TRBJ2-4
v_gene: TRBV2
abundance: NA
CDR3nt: TGTGCCAGCAGTGAGACAGGGGCCAAAAACATTCAGTACTTC
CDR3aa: CASSETGAKNIQYF

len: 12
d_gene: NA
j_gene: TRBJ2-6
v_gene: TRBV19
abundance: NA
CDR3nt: TGTGCCAGTAGTACCGGGGCCAACGTCCTGACTTTC
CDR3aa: CASSTGANVLTF